These 3 T cell receptor beta chains were sequenced from one sample in a study of cytomegalovirus exposure and HLA in healthy donors. PCR primers comprised 60 Vbeta and 13 Jbeta primers. The data were produced by immunoSEQ multiplex PCR, yet TCRdb's version contains in-frame clones alone and is incomplete. The sample consists of about 160,000 clones, around 80% of them appearing once. The sample taken for sequencing was PBMCs. These receptors came from a male donor in good health and CMV-seropositive.

V and J are TRBV5-5 and TRBJ1-1, with D maybe TRBD1 (5 bases). Trimming took 3 bases from V and 3 from J, leaving 6 bases between them. The CDR3 spans 12 residues. The germline V gene encodes CDR1 SGHKS and CDR2 YYEKEE (reference sequence). The CDR3 nucleotides are TGTGCCAGCAGCTGGGGGGACACTGAAGCTTTCTTT. It encodes CASSWGDTEAFF.

V usage is TRBV5-1 and J usage is TRBJ2-3, with 13 bases lining up with TRBD2. Germline V lookup: CDR1 SGHRS, CDR2 YFSETQ. J lost 0 bases, V lost 4 bases, and 2 bases had no gene match. This CDR3 contains 16 residues. The DNA for the CDR3 is TGCGCCAGCAGCGAACTAGCGGGAGGGAGCACAGATACGCAGTATTTT. Translating it yields CASSELAGGSTDTQYF. The entire variable domain, with the rest obtained from reference TRBV5-1 and TRBJ2-3, is as follows: KAGVTQTPRYLIKTRGQQVTLSCSPISGHRSVSWYQQTPGQGLQFLFEYFSETQRNKGNFPGRFSGRQFSNSRSEMNVSTLELGDSALYLCASSELAGGSTDTQYFGPGTRLTVL.

V usage is TRBV11-3 and J usage is TRBJ2-7; perhaps TRBD2 as D (5 bases). The CDR3 is 14 amino acids. V was clipped by 2 bases and J by 3 bases, with 11 bases between them. Germline V gene sequence: CDR1 SGHNT, CDR2 YENEEA. DNA for the CDR3: TGTGCCAGCAGCTTACGGGGATCCAACTACGAGCAGTACTTC. It is translated as CASSLRGSNYEQYF.